This is a list of T cell receptor beta chains from one sample in a study of PD-1 blockade in classical Hodgkin lymphoma. The method was immunoSEQ multiplex PCR; TCRdb's version includes in-frame clones alone and lacks a portion of them. Of about 40,000 clones listed, 85% to 90% are singletons. Sequencing was performed on peripheral blood mononuclear cells (PBMCs), taken at baseline. The receptors were gathered from a human donor with classical Hodgkin lymphoma. CDR3s include the opening cysteine and the closing phenylalanine or tryptophan. The D gene is left open where the match is weak. The listing skips clone size in some rows; elsewhere it reads once, few, many or a size class.

D gene: .
V gene: TRBV5-1
clone size: .
J gene: TRBJ1-1
CDR3 length: 18
CDR3 DNA: TGCGCCAGCAGCTCGTCCGGGACGCTCGGATCCATGAACACTGAAGCTTTCTTT
CDR3 protein: CASSSSGTLGSMNTEAFF

D gene: TRBD2
V gene: TRBV5-8
clone size: .
J gene: TRBJ2-7
CDR3 length: 14
CDR3 DNA: TGTGCCAGCAGGGGGACTAGCGGATTCTACGAGCAGTACTTC
CDR3 protein: CASRGTSGFYEQYF

D gene: .
V gene: TRBV28
clone size: .
J gene: TRBJ1-6
CDR3 length: 16
CDR3 DNA: TGTGCCAGCAGTTTTGGGTTTAGCTCCTATAATTCACCCCTCCACTTT
CDR3 protein: CASSFGFSSYNSPLHF

D gene: .
V gene: TRBV5-5
clone size: .
J gene: TRBJ2-2
CDR3 length: 14
CDR3 DNA: TGTGCCAGCAGCGGACTGCAGGGTCCCGGGGAGCTGTTTTTT
CDR3 protein: CASSGLQGPGELFF

D gene: TRBD1
V gene: TRBV4-1
clone size: once
J gene: TRBJ2-7
CDR3 length: 16
CDR3 DNA: TGCGCCAGCAGCCAGAAGTTGGACAGGGGTTACAGAGAGCAGTACTTC
CDR3 protein: CASSQKLDRGYREQYF

D gene: .
V gene: TRBV18
clone size: .
J gene: TRBJ2-2
CDR3 length: 13
CDR3 DNA: TGTGCCAGCTCTCGAGAACGGACCGGGGAGCTGTTTTTT
CDR3 protein: CASSRERTGELFF

D gene: TRBD1
V gene: TRBV6-5
clone size: .
J gene: TRBJ1-2
CDR3 length: 16
CDR3 DNA: TGTGCCAGCAGTTACAGGGCGGTACAGGGGGTATCTGGCTACACCTTC
CDR3 protein: CASSYRAVQGVSGYTF

D gene: TRBD2
V gene: TRBV18
clone size: .
J gene: TRBJ2-2
CDR3 length: 14
CDR3 DNA: TGTGCCAGCTCACCGGCGGGGGTGACCGGGGAGCTGTTTTTT
CDR3 protein: CASSPAGVTGELFF

D gene: TRBD2
V gene: TRBV7-8
clone size: .
J gene: TRBJ2-5
CDR3 length: 16
CDR3 DNA: TGTGCCAGCAGCTTAGGGGGAGCGGGGTTCCAAGAGACCCAGTACTTC
CDR3 protein: CASSLGGAGFQETQYF

D gene: TRBD1
V gene: TRBV6-6
clone size: .
J gene: TRBJ1-2
CDR3 length: 13
CDR3 DNA: TGTGCCAGCAGGGAGACAGGGGGAGATGGCTACACCTTC
CDR3 protein: CASRETGGDGYTF

D gene: TRBD1
V gene: TRBV6-5
clone size: .
J gene: TRBJ2-5
CDR3 length: 13
CDR3 DNA: TGTGCCAGCAGACAAGGGGGCGGGGAGACCCAGTACTTC
CDR3 protein: CASRQGGGETQYF

D gene: .
V gene: TRBV18
clone size: .
J gene: TRBJ2-2
CDR3 length: 15
CDR3 DNA: TGTGCCAGCTCACCCGTACAGGGCCCCACCGGGGAGCTGTTTTTT
CDR3 protein: CASSPVQGPTGELFF

D gene: .
V gene: TRBV11-2
clone size: once
J gene: TRBJ1-5
CDR3 length: 13
CDR3 DNA: TGTGCCAGCAGCTTAGCCCGGAATCAGCCCCAGCATTTT
CDR3 protein: CASSLARNQPQHF

D gene: TRBD1
V gene: TRBV6-1
clone size: few
J gene: TRBJ2-7
CDR3 length: 12
CDR3 DNA: TGTGCCGGGACCCCAGGGGGAGACGAGCAGTACTTC
CDR3 protein: CAGTPGGDEQYF

D gene: .
V gene: TRBV28
clone size: .
J gene: TRBJ2-5
CDR3 length: 15
CDR3 DNA: TGTGCCAGCAGTTTACCGACAGTTTCCCAAGAGACCCAGTACTTC
CDR3 protein: CASSLPTVSQETQYF

D gene: TRBD1
V gene: TRBV7-2
clone size: .
J gene: TRBJ2-1
CDR3 length: 15
CDR3 DNA: TGTGCCAGCAGCTTAAACAGGGGCTCCTGCAATGAGCAGTTCTTC
CDR3 protein: CASSLNRGSCNEQFF

D gene: .
V gene: TRBV29-1
clone size: few
J gene: TRBJ2-7
CDR3 length: 11
CDR3 DNA: TGCAGCGTTGAACTATCCTACGAGCAGTACTTC
CDR3 protein: CSVELSYEQYF

D gene: TRBD1
V gene: TRBV27
clone size: .
J gene: TRBJ2-6
CDR3 length: 20
CDR3 DNA: TGTGCCAGCAGTTTTCATCCCGCCGGGACAGGCCACTCTGGGGCCAACGTCCTGACTTTC
CDR3 protein: CASSFHPAGTGHSGANVLTF

D gene: .
V gene: TRBV7-2
clone size: .
J gene: TRBJ2-5
CDR3 length: 15
CDR3 DNA: TGTGCCAGCAGCGGCAGGGTTACACCTCAAGAGACCCAGTACTTC
CDR3 protein: CASSGRVTPQETQYF

D gene: .
V gene: TRBV6-6
clone size: .
J gene: TRBJ1-5
CDR3 length: 15
CDR3 DNA: TGTGCCAGCAGTTACGACATGGCAAGCAATCAGCCCCAGCATTTT
CDR3 protein: CASSYDMASNQPQHF

D gene: TRBD1
V gene: TRBV6-6
clone size: .
J gene: TRBJ1-1
CDR3 length: 13
CDR3 DNA: TGTGCCAGTACGACAGGGCAGGACACTGAAGCTTTCTTT
CDR3 protein: CASTTGQDTEAFF

D gene: TRBD1
V gene: TRBV6-5
clone size: .
J gene: TRBJ1-1
CDR3 length: 13
CDR3 DNA: TGTGCCAGCACCGTGACAGGGGGCACTGAAGCTTTCTTT
CDR3 protein: CASTVTGGTEAFF

D gene: TRBD1
V gene: TRBV28
clone size: few
J gene: TRBJ1-2
CDR3 length: 15
CDR3 DNA: TGTGCCAGCAGTTTACCCCGGGACAGGGTCTATGGCTACACCTTC
CDR3 protein: CASSLPRDRVYGYTF

D gene: TRBD1
V gene: TRBV29-1
clone size: few
J gene: TRBJ1-1
CDR3 length: 14
CDR3 DNA: TGCAGCGTTGGGACAGGCGCTATGAACACTGAAGCTTTCTTT
CDR3 protein: CSVGTGAMNTEAFF

D gene: .
V gene: TRBV18
clone size: .
J gene: TRBJ2-1
CDR3 length: 17
CDR3 DNA: TGTGCCAGCTCACCACTAGTATCAGGGACTCTCTACAATGAGCAGTTCTTC
CDR3 protein: CASSPLVSGTLYNEQFF

D gene: TRBD1
V gene: TRBV7-2
clone size: .
J gene: TRBJ1-2
CDR3 length: 15
CDR3 DNA: TGTGCCAGCAGCAGAACGACAGGGACCCCCTTTCGATACACCTTC
CDR3 protein: CASSRTTGTPFRYTF

D gene: TRBD1
V gene: TRBV29-1
clone size: .
J gene: TRBJ1-5
CDR3 length: 14
CDR3 DNA: TGCAGCGTGGGATGGACAGGGGGAAATCAGCCCCAGCATTTT
CDR3 protein: CSVGWTGGNQPQHF

D gene: .
V gene: TRBV6-5
clone size: .
J gene: TRBJ1-4
CDR3 length: 15
CDR3 DNA: TGTGCCAGCAGTCCCGGGGGACCTGATGGTGAAAAACTGTTTTTT
CDR3 protein: CASSPGGPDGEKLFF

D gene: .
V gene: TRBV7-2
clone size: .
J gene: TRBJ2-3
CDR3 length: 15
CDR3 DNA: TGTGCCAGCAGCTTGTGCATTAACAGCACAGATACGCAGTATTTT
CDR3 protein: CASSLCINSTDTQYF

D gene: TRBD1
V gene: TRBV5-1
clone size: .
J gene: TRBJ1-4
CDR3 length: 15
CDR3 DNA: TGCGCCAGCAGCAAGGGGGCCTCCACTAATGAAAAACTGTTTTTT
CDR3 protein: CASSKGASTNEKLFF

D gene: .
V gene: TRBV28
clone size: .
J gene: TRBJ2-7
CDR3 length: 10
CDR3 DNA: TGTGCCAGCAGTTTGCACGAGCAGTACTTC
CDR3 protein: CASSLHEQYF

D gene: .
V gene: TRBV6-5
clone size: .
J gene: TRBJ1-2
CDR3 length: 13
CDR3 DNA: TGTGCCAGCAGTTACACCGGGAACTATGGCTACACCTTC
CDR3 protein: CASSYTGNYGYTF

D gene: .
V gene: TRBV27
clone size: .
J gene: TRBJ2-3
CDR3 length: 13
CDR3 DNA: TGTGCCAGCTGGGGCAGCAGCACAGATACGCAGTATTTT
CDR3 protein: CASWGSSTDTQYF

D gene: TRBD1
V gene: TRBV5-1
clone size: .
J gene: TRBJ1-1
CDR3 length: 13
CDR3 DNA: TGCGCCAGCAGCCTAGGGACAGACACTGAAGCTTTCTTT
CDR3 protein: CASSLGTDTEAFF

D gene: TRBD1
V gene: TRBV9
clone size: .
J gene: TRBJ1-3
CDR3 length: 19
CDR3 DNA: TGTGCCAGCAGCGTAGCTCCACGGGACAGGGGATTCTCTGGAAACACCATATATTTT
CDR3 protein: CASSVAPRDRGFSGNTIYF

D gene: TRBD2
V gene: TRBV11-2
clone size: .
J gene: TRBJ2-1
CDR3 length: 17
CDR3 DNA: TGTGCCAGCAGCTTAGTGGGGGGGGTAAACTCCTACAATGAGCAGTTCTTC
CDR3 protein: CASSLVGGVNSYNEQFF

D gene: .
V gene: TRBV6-5
clone size: .
J gene: TRBJ1-1
CDR3 length: 14
CDR3 DNA: TGTGCCAGCAGTTATGACAGACAGAACACTGAAGCTTTCTTT
CDR3 protein: CASSYDRQNTEAFF

D gene: TRBD1
V gene: TRBV6-5
clone size: .
J gene: TRBJ2-7
CDR3 length: 16
CDR3 DNA: TGTGCCAGCAGTTACTCAATGCCAGGGGGTCCCTACGAGCAGTACTTC
CDR3 protein: CASSYSMPGGPYEQYF

D gene: TRBD1
V gene: TRBV19
clone size: .
J gene: TRBJ1-2
CDR3 length: 17
CDR3 DNA: TGTGCCAGTAGTATGACCCCGGACAGGGGGCCCCTCTATGGCTACACCTTC
CDR3 protein: CASSMTPDRGPLYGYTF

D gene: .
V gene: TRBV7-6
clone size: .
J gene: TRBJ2-7
CDR3 length: 14
CDR3 DNA: TGTGCCAGCAGCTTAGACCAGCGCCCCTACGAGCAGTACTTC
CDR3 protein: CASSLDQRPYEQYF

D gene: TRBD1
V gene: TRBV15
clone size: .
J gene: TRBJ1-2
CDR3 length: 15
CDR3 DNA: TGTGCCACCAGCAGAAACAAGGACAGGAACTATGGCTACACCTTC
CDR3 protein: CATSRNKDRNYGYTF

D gene: TRBD1
V gene: TRBV5-6
clone size: .
J gene: TRBJ2-5
CDR3 length: 15
CDR3 DNA: TGTGCCAGCAGCCTCCGGACAGGGGGCCAAGAGACCCAGTACTTC
CDR3 protein: CASSLRTGGQETQYF

D gene: .
V gene: TRBV5-1
clone size: .
J gene: TRBJ2-7
CDR3 length: 12
CDR3 DNA: TGCGCCAGCAGTCTGACCCCGGGGGAGCAGTACTTC
CDR3 protein: CASSLTPGEQYF

D gene: .
V gene: TRBV6-1
clone size: .
J gene: TRBJ1-2
CDR3 length: 14
CDR3 DNA: TGTGCCAGCAGTGAAGCGGGGGGCGGTTATGGCTACACCTTC
CDR3 protein: CASSEAGGGYGYTF

D gene: .
V gene: TRBV5-4
clone size: .
J gene: TRBJ2-5
CDR3 length: 13
CDR3 DNA: TGTGCCAGCAGCTTCGGGTTAGGGGAGACCCAGTACTTC
CDR3 protein: CASSFGLGETQYF

D gene: TRBD2
V gene: TRBV19
clone size: .
J gene: TRBJ2-1
CDR3 length: 14
CDR3 DNA: TGTGCCAGTAGTAGCGGGGGAGCGATCAATGAGCAGTTCTTC
CDR3 protein: CASSSGGAINEQFF

D gene: .
V gene: TRBV6-1
clone size: .
J gene: TRBJ2-7
CDR3 length: 13
CDR3 DNA: TGTGCCAGCAGGACAGGTTCTTCCTACGAGCAGTACTTC
CDR3 protein: CASRTGSSYEQYF

D gene: TRBD1
V gene: TRBV5-5
clone size: .
J gene: TRBJ2-7
CDR3 length: 14
CDR3 DNA: TGTGCCAGCAGCTTGGGTCAGGGGGCCTACGAGCAGTACTTC
CDR3 protein: CASSLGQGAYEQYF

D gene: .
V gene: TRBV13
clone size: few
J gene: TRBJ1-1
CDR3 length: 14
CDR3 DNA: TGTGCCAGCAGCTTAGTAGGGGGGAACACTGAAGCTTTCTTT
CDR3 protein: CASSLVGGNTEAFF

D gene: .
V gene: TRBV10-3
clone size: once
J gene: TRBJ1-1
CDR3 length: 12
CDR3 DNA: TGTGCCAGCGGGGGGCTGAACACTGAAGCTTTCTTT
CDR3 protein: CASGGLNTEAFF

D gene: .
V gene: TRBV21-1
clone size: .
J gene: TRBJ2-1
CDR3 length: 16
CDR3 DNA: TGTGCCAGCAGCGTACCGGGACAGGGGTACTACAATGAGCAGTTCTTC
CDR3 protein: CASSVPGQGYYNEQFF

D gene: .
V gene: TRBV19
clone size: .
J gene: TRBJ2-3
CDR3 length: 17
CDR3 DNA: TGTGCCAGTAGTATAAGGGGACGGGCAGGTTACACAGATACGCAGTATTTT
CDR3 protein: CASSIRGRAGYTDTQYF

D gene: .
V gene: TRBV18
clone size: .
J gene: TRBJ1-1
CDR3 length: 12
CDR3 DNA: TGTGCCAGCTGGACGGACGGCCAGGAAGCTTTCTTT
CDR3 protein: CASWTDGQEAFF

D gene: TRBD1
V gene: TRBV5-1
clone size: .
J gene: TRBJ1-4
CDR3 length: 19
CDR3 DNA: TGCGCCAGCAGCTTGGTTGGACAGGGGGCTTTTGCAACTAATGAAAAACTGTTTTTT
CDR3 protein: CASSLVGQGAFATNEKLFF

D gene: .
V gene: TRBV9
clone size: .
J gene: TRBJ2-2
CDR3 length: 12
CDR3 DNA: TGTGCCAGCAACGGGAACACCGGGGAGCTGTTTTTT
CDR3 protein: CASNGNTGELFF